The TCR beta chain described here comes from a study of OX40 agonist ivuxolimab in advanced cancers. Across the study: At 0.01 to 10 mg/kg, ivuxolimab was administered intravenously to patients every 2 weeks.

The method was immunoSEQ multiplex PCR; TCRdb's version includes in-frame clones alone and lacks a portion of them. The profile shows some 150,000 clones, just over 90% of them singletons. Study-level points and caveats: In CD8+ T cells, expanded clones were on average more numerous than in CD4+. Low levels of normalized T-cell clonal expansion also appeared in some nonresponders. The investigators did not determine what antigen specificity the expanded peripheral T cells had.

This CDR3 comprises 18 residues. The V gene end was trimmed by 3 bases and the J gene end by 9 bases; junction bases not matched to a gene: 13. Germline V lookup: CDR1 MNHEY, CDR2 SMNVEV (reference sequence). Points on this clone: Its antigen remains unidentified.

The TCR sequence derives from an adult with an advanced solid tumor such as melanoma, head and neck, liver or kidney cancer. The sample was CD4+ or CD8+ T cells sorted from blood, taken in a trial of the OX40 agonist ivuxolimab. The chain couples TRBV27 to TRBJ2-1; TRBD2 matches at 14 bases. The CDR3 sequence: CASSFRGLAGGRGGEQFF. CDR3 nucleotide sequence: TGTGCCAGCAGTTTCCGCGGACTAGCGGGAGGACGCGGGGGTGAGCAGTTCTTC.